This passage covers 3 T cell receptor beta chains from one sample sequenced in a study of T cell clones after liver transplantation. Clones were sequenced by immunoSEQ multiplex PCR, and TCRdb holds only the in-frame ones, with some missing. The sample comprises around 100,000 clones, around four fifths of which are singletons, and around 3% rests with the top ten. The starting material was CD4+ T cells from blood, obtained about 50 months after liver transplant. The receptor source for this set is a human patient who received a liver transplant. The graft donor may have contributed some T cells.

The gene calls are TRBV18 and TRBJ1-5, with TRBD1 as a possible D gene (6 bases). CDR1 and CDR2 from the germline V gene are KGHSH and LQKENI. This CDR3 region has 15 residues. V lost 6 bases to trimming and J lost 6 bases, with 18 bases between them. The CDR3 is CASSTEQGVGQPQHF. The CDR3 DNA follows: TGTGCCAGCTCGACCGAACAGGGAGTAGGTCAGCCCCAGCATTTT.

The V gene is TRBV7-3, the J gene TRBJ2-3; 12 bases match TRBD2. CDR1 and CDR2 from the germline V gene are SGHTA and FQGTGA. Losses at the gene ends were 4 bases for V and 2 bases for J; bases not matched to a gene: 7. This CDR3 has 17 amino acids. CDR3 residues: CASSSGLAGRYTDTQYF. The CDR3 coding sequence is TGTGCCAGCAGCTCCGGACTAGCGGGGAGATACACAGATACGCAGTATTTT.

This clone was picked up one time. The chain is built from TRBV5-1 and TRBJ1-5; a possible D gene is TRBD1 (6 bases). The CDR3 totals 14 residues. The germline V gene has CDR1 SGHRS and CDR2 YFSETQ. Trimming took 1 base from V and 8 from J, leaving 13 bases between them. The CDR3 DNA reads as TGCGCCAGCAGCTTGACAGGGATCGGGGAGCCCCAGCATTTT. Its translation: CASSLTGIGEPQHF. Full variable domain (missing parts from reference TRBV5-1 and TRBJ1-5): KAGVTQTPRYLIKTRGQQVTLSCSPISGHRSVSWYQQTPGQGLQFLFEYFSETQRNKGNFPGRFSGRQFSNSRSEMNVSTLELGDSALYLCASSLTGIGEPQHFGDGTRLSIL.